This TCR beta chain was identified in a study of molecular identifiers for immune sequencing clone quantification. TCRdb called the PCR reads again in MiXCR, with one record for every CDR3 protein. The sample consists of nearly 650,000 distinct CDR3 sequences, 25% of them appearing once. The CDR3 contains 17 residues. Germline CDR1 reads SEHNR; CDR2 reads FQNEAQ (reference sequence). Notes on this clonotype: At one end the junction does not follow the germline gene, possibly because of a read error.

The chain employs TRBV7-9 and TRBJ2-7; 9 positions match TRBD1. This sequence originates from a human donor in good health. Some libraries in this study had Jurkat cell RNA spiked in. Sequenced input: naive CD8+ T cells from blood, with Jurkat cell RNA spiked in. The subset denotes: FACS-sorted CD8+CD4-CCR7+CD45RA+ naive T cells. CDR3 sequence reads: CACSLWSPGQGSYEQYF. For the CDR3, the DNA is TGTGCCTGCAGCTTATGGTCCCCGGGACAGGGCTCCTACGAGCAGTACTTC.